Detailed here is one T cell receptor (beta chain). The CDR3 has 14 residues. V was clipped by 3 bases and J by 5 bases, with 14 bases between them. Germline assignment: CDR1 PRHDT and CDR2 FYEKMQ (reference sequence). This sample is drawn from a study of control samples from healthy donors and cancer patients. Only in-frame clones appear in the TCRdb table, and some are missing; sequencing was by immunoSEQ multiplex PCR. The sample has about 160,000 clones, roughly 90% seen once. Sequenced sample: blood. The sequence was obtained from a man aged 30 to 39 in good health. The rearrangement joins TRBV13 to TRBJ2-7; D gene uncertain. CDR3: CASSFGRKGNEQYF. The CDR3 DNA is TGTGCCAGCAGCTTTGGCAGGAAAGGGAACGAGCAGTACTTC.